Listed here are 8 T cell receptor beta chains from one sample, sequenced in a study of regulatory T cells in long-lasting Graves disease listed by TCRdb under 2021. This specimen's time point label, interpreted: persistent/refractory GD, antithyroid drugs over 5 years with positive TRAb. RNA was extracted from PBMCs in TRIzol for both TCR sequencing and RNA sequencing. Library preparation employed multiplex PCR. For sequencing, an Illumina HiSeq 4000 was employed. TCR beta libraries were built with iRepertoire HTBI primers and Arm-PCR amplification of CDR3 regions. TCRdb reworked the public reads: Q25 trimming with fastp, MiXCR clone assembly, productive beta chains retained. Records with the same CDR3 protein are collapsed into one entry carrying the most frequent genes and DNA. Counted in this sample were 500,000 to 800,000 distinct CDR3 sequences; around 30% of them appeared once. Roughly 41% of the sample rests with the top ten.

The source material was peripheral blood mononuclear cells (PBMCs), sampled when the disease was refractory, from a patient treated with antithyroid drugs. These receptors came from a female donor with Graves disease.

This clonotype came up a few times. This chain joins TRBV6-1 and TRBJ1-1; 10 bases are shared with TRBD1. This CDR3 is 16 amino acids long. The V gene's germline CDR1 is MNHNS and CDR2 SASEGT. Trimming at V came to 7 bases and at J to 0 bases, leaving 8 bases not matched to a gene. The CDR3 sequence is CASITGTGDMNTEAFF. The CDR3 DNA reads TGTGCCAGCATCACCGGGACAGGGGACATGAACACTGAAGCTTTCTTT.

This clonotype was found a few times. The chain links TRBV18 to TRBJ1-4; D is possibly TRBD1 (5 bases). The CDR3 is 15 residues long. CDR1 and CDR2 (germline): KGHSH, LQKENI. Trimming pared 3 bases from V and 0 bases from J, leaving 8 bases between. In DNA, the CDR3 is TGTGCCAGCTCACCCTCGACAGCAACTAATGAAAAACTGTTTTTT. It is translated as CASSPSTATNEKLFF.

This rearrangement joins TRBV3-1 to TRBJ2-5; tentative D call: TRBD2 (5 bases). The V gene's germline CDR1 is LGHDT and CDR2 YNNKEL (reference sequence). V lost 3 bases, J lost 6 bases, and 20 bases lay in between. This CDR3 comprises 16 residues. In nucleotides, the CDR3 is TGTGCCAGCAGCCAGGATGCCCGAGGGCGACTCCAGACCCAGTACTTC. Translating gives CASSQDARGRLQTQYF.

For the CDR3, the DNA is TGTGCCATCAGTGAGTCGGAGTATGAGCAGTTCTTC. As protein: CAISESEYEQFF. V and J are TRBV10-3 and TRBJ2-1, with D unclear. CDR1 and CDR2 (germline): ENHRY, SYGVKD. V lost 0 bases, J lost 8 bases, and 5 bases lay in between. This CDR3 contains 12 residues.

The J gene is TRBJ1-2, the V gene TRBV7-2; a possible D gene is TRBD1 (5 bases). V was cut by 2 bases and J by 0 bases, with 10 bases left in between. The CDR3 sequence is 15 residues long. Per the germline V gene, CDR1 is SGHTA and CDR2 is FQGNSA. The chain's CDR3 is CASSLSEGSNYGYTF. In DNA, the CDR3 is TGTGCCAGCAGCTTATCCGAGGGGTCTAACTATGGCTACACCTTC.

Turning to this clonotype: No conserved phenylalanine or tryptophan ends this CDR3, so it is likely a read error. The chain combines TRBV20-1 with TRBJ1-5; D is perhaps TRBD1 (5 bases). This CDR3 comprises 16 residues. V lost 4 bases and J lost 4, with 20 bases in between. The germline V gene has CDR1 DFQATT and CDR2 SNEGSKA (reference sequence). The DNA for the CDR3 is TGCAGTGCTATCAGGGAAATGGATCGAGCGAATCAGCCCCAGCATCTT. Its translation: CSAIREMDRANQPQHL.

V is TRBV15 and J is TRBJ2-7; either TRBD1 or TRBD2 may supply D (6 bases each). CDR3 length equals 15 residues. Germline lookup yields CDR1 LNHNV and CDR2 YYDKDF (reference sequence). Trimming took 1 base from V and 1 from J, leaving 11 bases between them. The CDR3, as DNA: TGTGCCACCAGCAGAGCCGGAGGGGGGTCCTACGAGCAGTACTTC. Amino acid sequence: CATSRAGGGSYEQYF.

The CDR3 DNA sequence: TGTGCCAGCGAGGCCCCGAACTACGAGCAGTACTTC. Amino acids: CASEAPNYEQYF. This chain connects TRBV7-3 to TRBJ2-7; D remains ambiguous. Germline lookup yields CDR1 SGHTA and CDR2 FQGTGA. CDR3 size: 12 residues. V was cut by 8 bases and J by 3 bases, with 11 bases left in between. Combining the CDR3 with reference TRBV7-3 and TRBJ2-7 gives the whole variable domain GAGVSQTPSNKVTEKGKYVELRCDPISGHTALYWYRQSLGQGPEFLIYFQGTGAADDSGLPNDRFFAVRPEGSVSTLKIQRTERGDSAVYLCASEAPNYEQYFGPGTRLTVT.